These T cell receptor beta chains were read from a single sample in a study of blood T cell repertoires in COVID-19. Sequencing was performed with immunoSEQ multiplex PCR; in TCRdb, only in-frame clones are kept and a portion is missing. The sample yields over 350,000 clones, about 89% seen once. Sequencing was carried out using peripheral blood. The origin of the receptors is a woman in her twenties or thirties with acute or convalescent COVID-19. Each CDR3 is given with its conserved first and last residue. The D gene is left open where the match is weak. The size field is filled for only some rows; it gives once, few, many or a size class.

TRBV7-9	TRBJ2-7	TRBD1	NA	CASSFPGQGFYEQYF
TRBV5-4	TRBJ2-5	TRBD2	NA	CASSQRLAGQETQYF
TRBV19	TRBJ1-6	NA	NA	CASSSLIGGVSPLHF
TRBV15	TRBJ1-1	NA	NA	CATSRDWPAAGGTEAFF
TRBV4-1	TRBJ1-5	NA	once	CASSQEAPDYQPQHF
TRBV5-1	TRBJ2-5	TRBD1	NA	CASSPSGQGAWETQYF
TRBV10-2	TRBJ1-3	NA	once	CASSESGALGNTIYF
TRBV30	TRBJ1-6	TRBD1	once	CAWTKDRGNSPLHF
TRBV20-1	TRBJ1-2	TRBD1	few	CSTRTGYGYTF
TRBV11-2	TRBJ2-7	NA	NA	CASSFTTGSYVIEQYF
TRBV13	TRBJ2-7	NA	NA	CASSLSVTGYEQYF
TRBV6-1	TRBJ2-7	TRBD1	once	CASSEGDGTGAYEQYF
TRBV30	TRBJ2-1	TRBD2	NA	CAWFSGGGEQFF
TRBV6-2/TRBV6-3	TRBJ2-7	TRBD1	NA	CASSYGTGGAHEQYF
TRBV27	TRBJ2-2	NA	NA	CASSLSLNTGELFF
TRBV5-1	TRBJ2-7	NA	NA	CASSPGDFLPYEQYF
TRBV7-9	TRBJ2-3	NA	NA	CASSFRQQLTDTQYF
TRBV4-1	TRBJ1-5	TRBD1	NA	CASSLVDRGNQPQHF
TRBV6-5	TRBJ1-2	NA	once	CASRAGQLNYGYTF
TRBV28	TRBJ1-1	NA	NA	CASRRPGEYTEAFF
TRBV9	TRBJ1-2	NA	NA	CASTGAKNYGYTF
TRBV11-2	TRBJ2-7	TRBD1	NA	CASSPGRGLRYEQYF
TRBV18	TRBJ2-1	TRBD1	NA	CASSPGQGYNEQFF
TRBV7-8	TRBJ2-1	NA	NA	CASRGRGSYNEQFF
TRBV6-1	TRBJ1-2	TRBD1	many	CASSGHRQDRGNGYTF
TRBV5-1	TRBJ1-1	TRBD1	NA	CASSLWLAGTGDTEAFF
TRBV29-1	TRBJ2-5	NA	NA	CSVDSQETQYF
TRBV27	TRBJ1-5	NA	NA	CASSSGTLGGQPQHF
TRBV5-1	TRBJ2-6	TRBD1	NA	CASSQGQGLGANVLTF
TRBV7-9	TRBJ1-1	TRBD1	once	CASSTGRRDRVFTEAFF
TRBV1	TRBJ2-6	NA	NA	CTSSLGTGETSGANVLTF
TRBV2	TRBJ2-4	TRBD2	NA	CASSDSSGGVLNIQYF
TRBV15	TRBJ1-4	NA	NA	CATSSLLGGEKLFF
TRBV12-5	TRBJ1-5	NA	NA	CASATFGRVADQPQHF
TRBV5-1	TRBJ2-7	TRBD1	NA	CASSRPGQTYEQYF
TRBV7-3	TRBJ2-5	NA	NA	CASSPSGLETQYF
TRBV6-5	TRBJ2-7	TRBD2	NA	CASSYSGKTYEQYF
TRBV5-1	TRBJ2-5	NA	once	CASSTGQIQETQYF
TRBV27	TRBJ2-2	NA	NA	CASSPQFGELFF
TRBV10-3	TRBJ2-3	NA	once	CAARDSAQDTQYF
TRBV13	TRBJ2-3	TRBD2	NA	CASSSGLAGAMGWTDTQYF
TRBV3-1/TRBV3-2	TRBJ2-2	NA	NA	CASSNSGELFF
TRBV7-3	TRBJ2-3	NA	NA	CASSLTAGGTDTQYF
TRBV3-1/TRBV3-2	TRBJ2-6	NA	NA	CASTLAAGANVLTF
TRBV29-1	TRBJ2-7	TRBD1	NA	CSAGQGASYEQYF
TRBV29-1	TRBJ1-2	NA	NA	CSVEAETLYGYTF
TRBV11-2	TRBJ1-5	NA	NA	CASSFGANQPQHF
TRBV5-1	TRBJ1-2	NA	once	CASSLTPLDTDLNYGYTF
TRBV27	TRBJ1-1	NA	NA	CASSKRTGDTEAFF
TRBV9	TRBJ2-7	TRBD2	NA	CASSVSSGGPTYEQYF
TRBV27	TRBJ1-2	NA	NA	CASSLSGAYGYTF
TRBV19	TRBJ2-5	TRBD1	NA	CASSTPGQQETQYF
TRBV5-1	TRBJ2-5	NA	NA	CASTPGGRGETQYF